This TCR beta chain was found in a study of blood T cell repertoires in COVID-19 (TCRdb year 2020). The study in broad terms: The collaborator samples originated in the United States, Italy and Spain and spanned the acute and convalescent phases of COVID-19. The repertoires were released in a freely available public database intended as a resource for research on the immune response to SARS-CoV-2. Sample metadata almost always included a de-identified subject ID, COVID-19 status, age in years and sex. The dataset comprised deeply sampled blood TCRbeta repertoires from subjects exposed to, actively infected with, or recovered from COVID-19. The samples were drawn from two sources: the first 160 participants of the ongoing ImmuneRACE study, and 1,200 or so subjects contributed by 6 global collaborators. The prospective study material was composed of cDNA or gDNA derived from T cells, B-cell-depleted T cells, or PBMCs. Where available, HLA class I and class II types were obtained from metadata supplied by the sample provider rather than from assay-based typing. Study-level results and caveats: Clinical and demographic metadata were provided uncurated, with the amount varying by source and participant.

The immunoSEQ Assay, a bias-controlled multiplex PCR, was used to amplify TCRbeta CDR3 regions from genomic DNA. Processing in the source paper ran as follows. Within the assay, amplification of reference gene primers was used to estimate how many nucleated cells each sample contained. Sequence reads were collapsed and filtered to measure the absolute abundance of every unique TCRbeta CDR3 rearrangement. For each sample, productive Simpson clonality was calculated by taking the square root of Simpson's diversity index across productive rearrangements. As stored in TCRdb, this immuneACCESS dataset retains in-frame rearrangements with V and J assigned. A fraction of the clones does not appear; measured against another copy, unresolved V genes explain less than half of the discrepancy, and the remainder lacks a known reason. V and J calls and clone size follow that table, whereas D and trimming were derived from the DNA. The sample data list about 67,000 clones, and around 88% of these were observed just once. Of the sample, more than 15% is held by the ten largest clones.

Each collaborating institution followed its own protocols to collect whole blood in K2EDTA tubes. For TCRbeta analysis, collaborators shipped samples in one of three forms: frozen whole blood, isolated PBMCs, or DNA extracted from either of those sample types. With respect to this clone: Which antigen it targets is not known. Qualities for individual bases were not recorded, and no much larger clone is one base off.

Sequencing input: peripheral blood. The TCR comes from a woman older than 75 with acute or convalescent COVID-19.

The sequenced DNA is TGTGCCAGCAGGGTCCTTGACGGGGAGACCCAGTACTTC. Translation gives CASRVLDGETQYF. The chain is made from TRBV2 and TRBJ2-5, with the D gene call left open. CDR1 SNHLY and CDR2 FYNNEI are derived from the germline V gene. The CDR3 goes from the cysteine to the phenylalanine over 13 residues. Of the read, only the CDR3 DNA is kept; its 39 bases are in frame from base 1. V and J lose 6 bases and 5 bases, and a span of 13 bases separates them.